Presented here are 2 T cell receptor beta chains from one specimen sequenced in a study of somatic mutations in cytotoxic T cells in rheumatoid arthritis. The table came from immunoSEQ multiplex PCR; TCRdb's copy has only in-frame clones and leaves some out. The sample consists of 1,500 or so clones, 87% of them appearing once. The material sequenced was CD8+ T cells sorted from blood. These receptors all stem from a woman between 70 and 85 years old with rheumatoid arthritis.

Comments on this clone: A far more abundant clone sits one base away, making this likely a read error. Other DNA sequences in this specimen translate into the identical CDR3. CDR3 nucleotides: TGTGCCAGCAGTTACGCAGGGGCTGGTGAGCAGTACTTC. Translation: CASSYAGAGEQYF. The genes are TRBV6-6 and TRBJ2-7; a weak D match, TRBD1 (6 bases). Germline CDR1 reads MNHNY; CDR2 reads SVGAGI (reference sequence). The CDR3 runs 13 residues. Trimming cost V 2 bases and J 7 bases, with 12 bases left between them.

The rearrangement links TRBV5-1 to TRBJ2-7, with a tentative D call TRBD2 (7 bases). Trimming left V 6 bases short and J 1 base short, with 11 bases between. Germline CDR1 is SGHRS and CDR2 is YFSETQ. The CDR3 is 13 residues long. The CDR3 sequence is CASKGGESYEQYF. The CDR3 bases are TGCGCCAGCAAGGGGGGGGAATCCTACGAGCAGTACTTC.